This TCR beta chain comes out of a study of T cells in Graves' hyperthyroidism and ophthalmopathy (dated by TCRdb to between 2018 and 2020). Some background on the complete study: Peripheral blood was collected at initial diagnosis, before any treatment. The study also compared thyroid tissue and blood T-cell repertoires from about six Graves' hyperthyroidism patients. To identify distinguishing TCR V-J signatures, a discovery cohort of about a hundred patients was used, comprising 43 with Graves' ophthalmopathy and 57 with stable Graves' hyperthyroidism. Whether ophthalmopathy could be predicted prospectively was tested in an independent validation cohort made up of approximately 19 hyperthyroidism patients plus 17 patients who later progressed to ophthalmopathy. The 100 discovery patients were randomly split 7:3 into training and test sets. TCR Vbeta CDR3 sequencing of 140 or so peripheral blood samples (roughly 41 ophthalmopathy, around 80 hyperthyroidism and approximately 17 progressor patients) is reported in the paper. Once sampling was done, hyperthyroidism patients were given methimazole at a starting dose of 30 mg daily, whereas ophthalmopathy patients were given high-dose intravenous methylprednisolone. Study-level results and caveats: Most expanded thyroid clonotypes (frequency above 0.001) were also found in blood, which suggests that blood repertoires may mirror thyroid immune responses. A model built on a 13 V-J signature distinguished ophthalmopathy from stable hyperthyroidism, reaching 85% to 90% sensitivity and 81.08% specificity in cross-validation and 80%/75% in testing. In validation, the model predicted progression to ophthalmopathy a median of around six months before onset, with about 70% sensitivity and around 76% specificity. No statistical method was used to set the sample size in advance, and investigators knew the group allocation.

This clonotype has just a few counts. No antigen is known for it. No base quality information exists; no much larger clone differs at one position. The germline V and J ends show losses of 5 bases and 8 bases respectively, and no gene match explains 10 bases of the junction. The CDR3 goes from the cysteine to the phenylalanine over 15 residues. Only the CDR3 part of the read is kept: 45 bases, read in frame from the first base. Ophthalmopathy patients had moderately to severely active disease, Clinical Activity Score of at least 3, NOSPECS grade of at least 4, and duration under 3 months. The study excluded patients with uncontrolled infections, other autoimmune diseases, pregnancy or lactation. Clinical symptoms, serum thyroxine and TRAb, thyroid ultrasound, and orbital computed tomography formed the basis for the diagnoses. Ficoll-Paque density gradient centrifugation was used to isolate PBMCs from about 9 ml of fresh peripheral blood. Trizol reagent was used to extract total RNA, and RNA quality was then checked on an Agilent 2100 Bioanalyzer.

The TCR beta CDR3 regions were amplified from the RNA transcripts. A first-round RT-PCR of the TCR CDR3 used the HTBI primer set with the Qiagen OneStep RT-PCR kit. Libraries were constructed in a second round of multiplex PCR, after which size selection and purification were carried out. Libraries were sequenced paired-end with 100 bp reads on an Illumina HiSeq2000. As for how the authors treated the data: SOAPnuke was used to process the raw data, with reads discarded if the reads contained adapters or uncalled bases, had a mean Phred below 15, or lacked an exact constant-primer or identifier match. COPE v1.2.5 was used to merge the high-quality paired reads, and each unique nucleotide sequence was defined as a clonotype. Clonotypes were aligned to IMGT TRBV, TRBD and TRBJ reference segments using MiTCR v1.1. The analysis included only V-J combinations with a frequency above 0.0001, which together covered approximately 99% of the repertoires. A TCS score was defined as the ratio of F50 (clonal expansion) to E x V (chaos), with BLOSUM62-based TCRdist applied between CDR3 peptides within each V-J. Welch's t-statistics and random forest reduced some 510 V-J features to 10 to 15, which were used in a naive Bayes classifier (R e1071). TCRdb trimmed public reads at Q25 via fastp, called clones via MiXCR and kept in-frame beta chains. Records with the same CDR3 protein are collapsed into one entry carrying the most frequent genes and DNA. None of the V and J calls come from the authors' own analysis; TCRdb made them. Present in this sample are 200,000 to 300,000 distinct CDR3 sequences, approximately 25% of which were seen just once. Approximately 32% of the sample is taken by the ten largest.

Recombination linked TRBV12-3 or TRBV12-4 to TRBJ2-7; 12 bases in the middle match TRBD2. The sequenced material came from blood. The sequence came from a woman in her 40s with Graves' ophthalmopathy. Read as DNA, the sequence is TGTGCCAGCAGTCCACGGAGGACTAGCGGGACCCAGCAGTACTTC. Its translation is CASSPRRTSGTQQYF.